This T cell receptor (beta chain) was obtained from a study of blood T cell repertoires in COVID-19 (dated by TCRdb to 2020 to 2021). About the full investigation: Samples covering the acute and convalescent phases of COVID-19 were provided by collaborators in the United States, Italy and Spain. The samples were drawn from the first 160 participants of the ongoing ImmuneRACE study and from over a thousand subjects provided by 6 global collaborators. Nearly every sample came with metadata listing a de-identified subject ID, COVID-19 status, age in years and sex. Where available, HLA class I and class II types were taken from metadata supplied by the sample provider and were not determined by assay-based typing. The repertoires were released in a freely available public database meant as a resource for research on the immune response to SARS-CoV-2. Deeply sampled blood TCRbeta repertoires from subjects exposed to, actively infected with, or recovered from COVID-19 were included in the dataset. The prospective study material was composed of cDNA or gDNA derived from T cells, B-cell-depleted T cells, or PBMCs. General conclusions and limits of the study: The amount of clinical and demographic metadata varied by source and participant and was provided uncurated.

The immunoSEQ Assay, a bias-controlled multiplex PCR, was used to amplify TCRbeta CDR3 regions from genomic DNA. In the paper's pipeline: Within the assay, amplification of reference gene primers was used to estimate how many nucleated cells each sample contained. To quantify the absolute abundance of each unique TCRbeta CDR3 rearrangement, sequence reads were collapsed and filtered. For each sample, productive Simpson clonality was calculated by taking the square root of Simpson's diversity index across productive rearrangements. This is the immuneACCESS table as TCRdb keeps it, with only in-frame sequences that have V and J called. A part of the clones is gone; compared with another copy, unresolved V genes explain less than half, and the rest is unexplained. V, J and clone size were drawn from that table, and D and trimming were deduced from the DNA. The sample yields some 170,000 clones; 82% were counted once. The ten top clones hold about 8% of the sample.

Each collaborating institution followed its own protocols to collect whole blood in K2EDTA tubes. Collaborator samples were shipped for TCRbeta analysis as frozen whole blood, isolated PBMCs, or DNA extracted from either sample type. On this clone: There is no known antigen for this receptor. Base quality data are lacking; no much larger clone is found one base away.

V is pruned by 4 bases and J by 7 bases, leaving 9 bases of the junction without a gene match. The CDR3 goes from the cysteine to the phenylalanine over 15 residues. Of the read, only the CDR3 DNA is kept; its 45 bases are in frame from base 1. Based on the germline V gene, the CDR1 and CDR2 sequences are SGHVS and FQNEAQ. This sequence uses TRBV7-8 and TRBJ2-7, with TRBD1 identical over 11 junction bases. The material sequenced was peripheral blood. This TCR was recovered from a woman in her 70s with acute or convalescent COVID-19. This receptor carries the CDR3 CASSSPDRGLREQYF. The bases read TGTGCCAGCAGCTCCCCGGACAGGGGGCTTAGGGAGCAGTACTTC.